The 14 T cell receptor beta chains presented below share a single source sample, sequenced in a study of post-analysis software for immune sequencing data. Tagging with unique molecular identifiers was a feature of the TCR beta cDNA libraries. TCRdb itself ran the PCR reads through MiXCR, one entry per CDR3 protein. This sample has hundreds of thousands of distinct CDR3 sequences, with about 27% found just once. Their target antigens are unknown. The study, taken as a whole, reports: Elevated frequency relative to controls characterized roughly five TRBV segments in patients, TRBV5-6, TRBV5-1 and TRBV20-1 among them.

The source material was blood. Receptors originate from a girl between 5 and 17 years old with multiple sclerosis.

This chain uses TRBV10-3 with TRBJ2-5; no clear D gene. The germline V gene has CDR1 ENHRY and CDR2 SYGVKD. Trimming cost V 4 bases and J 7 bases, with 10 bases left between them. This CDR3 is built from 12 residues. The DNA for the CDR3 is TGTGCCATCAGTGGCCCGGGCGGGACCCAGTACTTC. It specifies CAISGPGGTQYF.

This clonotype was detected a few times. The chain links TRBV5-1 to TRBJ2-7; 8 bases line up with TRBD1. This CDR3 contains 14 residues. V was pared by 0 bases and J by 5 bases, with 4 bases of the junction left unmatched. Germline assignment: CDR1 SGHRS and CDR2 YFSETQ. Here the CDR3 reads CASSLGQGAHEQYF. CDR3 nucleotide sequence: TGCGCCAGCAGCTTGGGGCAGGGGGCCCACGAGCAGTACTTC.

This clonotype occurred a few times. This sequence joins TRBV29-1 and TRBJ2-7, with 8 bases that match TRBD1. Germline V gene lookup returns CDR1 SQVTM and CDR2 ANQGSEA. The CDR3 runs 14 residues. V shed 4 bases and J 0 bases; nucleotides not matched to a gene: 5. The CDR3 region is CSVVFGTGSYEQYF. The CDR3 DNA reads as TGCAGCGTTGTCTTCGGGACAGGCTCCTACGAGCAGTACTTC.

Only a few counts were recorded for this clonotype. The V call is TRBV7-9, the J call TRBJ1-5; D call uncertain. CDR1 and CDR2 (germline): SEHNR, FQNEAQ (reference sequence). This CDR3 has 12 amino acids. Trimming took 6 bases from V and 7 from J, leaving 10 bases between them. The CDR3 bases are TGTGCCAGCAGTGAGGGTGGGCAGCCCCAGCATTTT. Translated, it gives CASSEGGQPQHF.

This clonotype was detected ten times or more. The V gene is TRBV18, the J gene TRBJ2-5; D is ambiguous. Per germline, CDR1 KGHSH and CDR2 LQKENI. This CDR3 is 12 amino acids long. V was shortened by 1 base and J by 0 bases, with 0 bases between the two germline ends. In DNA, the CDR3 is TGTGCCAGCTCACCACACCAAGAGACCCAGTACTTC. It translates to CASSPHQETQYF. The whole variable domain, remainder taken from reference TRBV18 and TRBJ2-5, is NAGVMQNPRHLVRRRGQEARLRCSPMKGHSHVYWYRQLPEEGLKFMVYLQKENIIDESGMPKERFSAEFPKEGPSILRIQQVVRGDSAAYFCASSPHQETQYFGPGTRLLVL.

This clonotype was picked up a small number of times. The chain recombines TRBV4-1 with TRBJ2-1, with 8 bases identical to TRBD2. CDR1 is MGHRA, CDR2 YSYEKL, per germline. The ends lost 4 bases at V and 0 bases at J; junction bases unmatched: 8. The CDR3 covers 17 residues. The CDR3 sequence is CASSPTGTRHSYNEQFF. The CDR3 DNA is TGCGCCAGCAGCCCGACCGGGACTAGACACTCCTACAATGAGCAGTTCTTC.

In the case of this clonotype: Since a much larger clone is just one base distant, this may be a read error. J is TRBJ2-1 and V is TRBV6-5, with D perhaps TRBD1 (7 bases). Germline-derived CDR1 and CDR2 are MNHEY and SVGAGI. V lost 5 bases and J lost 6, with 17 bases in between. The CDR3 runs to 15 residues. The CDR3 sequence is CASSQSRGVGNEQFF. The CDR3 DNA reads TGTGCCAGCAGTCAAAGCAGGGGGGTTGGCAATGAGCAGTTCTTC.

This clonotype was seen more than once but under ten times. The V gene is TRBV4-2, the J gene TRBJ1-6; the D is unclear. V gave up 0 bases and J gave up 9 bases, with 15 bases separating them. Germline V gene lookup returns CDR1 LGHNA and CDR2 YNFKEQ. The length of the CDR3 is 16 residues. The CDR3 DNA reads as TGTGCCAGCAGCCAAGAACTCGACATATCTAGTTCACCCCTCCACTTT. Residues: CASSQELDISSSPLHF.

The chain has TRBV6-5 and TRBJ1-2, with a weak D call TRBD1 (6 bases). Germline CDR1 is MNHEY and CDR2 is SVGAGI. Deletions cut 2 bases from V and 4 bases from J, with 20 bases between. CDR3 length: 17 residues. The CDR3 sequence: CASSYRHVGGLSYGYTF. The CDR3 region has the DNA TGTGCCAGCAGTTACCGCCATGTTGGGGGGCTAAGCTATGGCTACACCTTC.

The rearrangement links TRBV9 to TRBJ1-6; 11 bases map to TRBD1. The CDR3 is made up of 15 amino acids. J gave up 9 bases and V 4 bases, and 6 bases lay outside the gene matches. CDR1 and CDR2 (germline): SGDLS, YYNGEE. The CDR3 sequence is CASSYGQGAGSPLHF. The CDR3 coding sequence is TGTGCCAGCAGCTACGGACAGGGGGCAGGTTCACCCCTCCACTTT.

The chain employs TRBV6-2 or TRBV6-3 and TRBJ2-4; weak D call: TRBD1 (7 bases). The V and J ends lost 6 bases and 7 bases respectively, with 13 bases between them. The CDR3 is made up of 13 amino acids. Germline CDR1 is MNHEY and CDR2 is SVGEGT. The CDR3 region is CASRETGRNIQYF. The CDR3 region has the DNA TGTGCCAGCAGGGAGACAGGGAGGAACATTCAGTACTTC.

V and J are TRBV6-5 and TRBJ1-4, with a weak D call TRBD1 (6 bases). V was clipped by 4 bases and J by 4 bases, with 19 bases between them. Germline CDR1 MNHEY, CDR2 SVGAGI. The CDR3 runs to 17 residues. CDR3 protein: CASSLRYPGQLNEKLFF. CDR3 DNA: TGTGCCAGCAGTTTACGATACCCGGGACAACTTAATGAAAAACTGTTTTTT.

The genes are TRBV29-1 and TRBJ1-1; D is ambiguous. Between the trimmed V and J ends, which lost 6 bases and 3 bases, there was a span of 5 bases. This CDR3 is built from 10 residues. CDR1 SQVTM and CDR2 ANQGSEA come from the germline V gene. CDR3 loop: CSVGYTEAFF. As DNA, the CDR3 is TGCAGCGTGGGATACACTGAAGCTTTCTTT.

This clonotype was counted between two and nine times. CDR3 coding DNA: TGTGCCAGCAGCGGAAGAACGCGGGAGACCCAGTACTTC. Translated, it gives CASSGRTRETQYF. The J gene is TRBJ2-5, the V gene TRBV6-6; D gene ambiguous. The CDR3 consists of 13 residues. V lost 6 bases, J lost 5 bases, and 13 bases lay in between. Germline CDR1 MNHNY, CDR2 SVGAGI (reference sequence).